This T cell receptor (beta chain) stems from a study of T cells in Graves' hyperthyroidism and ophthalmopathy. The ends were cut back, 1 base at V and 4 bases at J, with 14 bases in the middle. Per the germline V gene, CDR1 is KGHDR and CDR2 is SFDVKD. The CDR3 has 16 amino acids. Template material for amplifying TCR beta CDR3 regions consisted of RNA transcripts. The primer set for the first-round RT-PCR of the TCR CDR3 was HTBI. In TCRdb, the multiplex PCR reads were re-called with MiXCR into one record per CDR3 protein. Among about 740,000 distinct CDR3 sequences listed, approximately 14% were seen once. Newly diagnosed patients aged 18 to 65 had hyperthyroidism of under 2 months' duration. This clonotype was seen repeatedly, ten times or more.

The sequenced material came from blood. This TCR derives from a woman aged 18-29 years with Graves' hyperthyroidism. This chain joins TRBV24-1 and TRBJ2-3; either TRBD1 or TRBD2 may supply D (6 bases each). Here the CDR3 DNA reads TGTGCCACCAGTGATTTACAACGGGGGCGCCCAGATACGCAGTATTTT. The encoded protein is CATSDLQRGRPDTQYF.